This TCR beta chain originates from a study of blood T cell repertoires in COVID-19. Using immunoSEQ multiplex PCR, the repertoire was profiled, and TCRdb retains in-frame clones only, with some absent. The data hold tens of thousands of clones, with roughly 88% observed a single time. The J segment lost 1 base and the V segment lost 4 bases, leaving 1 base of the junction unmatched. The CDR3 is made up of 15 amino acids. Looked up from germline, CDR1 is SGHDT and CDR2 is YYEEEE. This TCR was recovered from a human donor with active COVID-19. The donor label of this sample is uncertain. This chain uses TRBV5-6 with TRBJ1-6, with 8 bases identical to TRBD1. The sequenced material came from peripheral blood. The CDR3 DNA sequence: TGTGCCAGCAGCACAGGGGGGTCCTATAATTCACCCCTCCACTTT. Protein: CASSTGGSYNSPLHF.